The clone carrying this T cell receptor (beta chain) was seen only a few times. The sample belongs to a study of Graves' ophthalmopathy and Graves' hyperthyroidism. Researchers took RNA transcripts and amplified TCR beta CDR3 regions from them. The first-round RT-PCR employed HTBI primers together with the Qiagen OneStep RT-PCR kit. A multiplex PCR was then performed as the second round. TCRdb recomputed calls from the multiplex PCR reads with MiXCR, one row per CDR3 protein. The table lists almost 750,000 distinct CDR3 sequences, approximately 40% of them singletons. The source is an adult man with Graves' ophthalmopathy. Sequenced input: peripheral blood.

The CDR3 DNA is TGCAGTGCTAGAGATTACAGGGGGCGATACTACGAGCAGTACTTC. The encoded protein is CSARDYRGRYYEQYF. This chain connects TRBV20-1 to TRBJ2-7, with 9 bases identical to TRBD1. The CDR3 totals 15 residues. Germline V CDR1 and CDR2: DFQATT, SNEGSKA (reference sequence). V gave up 0 bases and J gave up 3 bases; unmatched junction bases: 6.